One sample yielded the 29 T cell receptor beta chains listed below, sequenced in a study of blood T cells in healthy people across ages. The use of a sample-barcoded 5' primer and a J-beta primer mix characterized a second PCR of roughly 6 to 11 cycles. MiXCR, run by TCRdb on the 5' RACE reads, gives a single entry per CDR3 protein. This sample carries 1.5 million to 2 million distinct CDR3 sequences, roughly 52% of them seen once, and the ten largest clones take 2.1%. Material for sequencing was blood. All receptors derive from a woman aged 35 to 49 in good health.

V and J are TRBV20-1 and TRBJ1-2, with a tentative D call TRBD1 (5 bases). The CDR3 consists of 15 residues. Deletions cut 7 bases from V and 4 bases from J, with 22 bases between. From germline, CDR1 is DFQATT and CDR2 SNEGSKA (reference sequence). Here the CDR3 DNA reads TGCAGTGTTCTTAGGCGCCAGGGTCGTGGCTATGGCTACACCTTC. Translated, it gives CSVLRRQGRGYGYTF.

The rearrangement links TRBV7-2 to TRBJ2-1, with D tentatively TRBD2 (7 bases). This CDR3 is built from 13 residues. Germline-derived CDR1 and CDR2 are SGHTA and FQGNSA. Deletions cut 1 base from V and 12 bases from J, with 13 bases between. Here the CDR3 reads CASSLGGAGAQFF. The CDR3, as DNA: TGTGCCAGCAGCTTAGGGGGGGCGGGGGCGCAGTTCTTC.

The chain uses TRBV5-4 and TRBJ2-4; 9 bases line up with TRBD1. The DNA end favors TRBJ2-5, so the J call may be wrong. CDR3 size: 16 residues. Germline V lookup: CDR1 SGHNT, CDR2 YYREEE (reference sequence). As DNA, the CDR3 is TGTGCCAGCAGGACAGGGGGATACGGAGGGCAAGAGACCCAGTACTTC. Translated, it gives CASRTGGYGGQETQYF.

The chain carries TRBV7-9 and TRBJ1-6; D perhaps matches TRBD1 (6 bases). The CDR3 has 16 residues. The V and J ends lost 2 bases and 5 bases respectively, with 13 bases between them. CDR1 and CDR2 (germline): SEHNR, FQNEAQ (reference sequence). The CDR3 is CASSLTRGLHNSPLHF. The CDR3 DNA is TGTGCCAGCAGCTTAACCAGGGGACTTCATAATTCACCCCTCCACTTT.

The chain links TRBV6-1 to TRBJ1-2, with unresolved D. Germline V gene data show CDR1 as MNHNS and CDR2 as SASEGT. The CDR3 is 15 residues long. V was cut by 0 bases and J by 4 bases, with 12 bases left in between. The CDR3, as DNA: TGTGCCAGCAGTGAAGCGAAAGAGGGAATCTATGGCTACACCTTC. It yields the protein CASSEAKEGIYGYTF.

This clonotype came up a few times. The CDR3 spells CASRRQGIYGYTF. DNA for the CDR3: TGTGCCAGCCGCCGACAGGGGATATATGGCTACACCTTC. This chain uses TRBV6-2 or TRBV6-3 with TRBJ1-2; the match to TRBD1 covers 8 bases. V lost 8 bases and J lost 5; bases outside the gene matches: 7. Germline CDR1 and CDR2: MNHEY and SVGEGT. The CDR3 is made up of 13 amino acids.

The V call is TRBV28, the J call TRBJ1-2; D may be TRBD1 (5 bases). V dropped 4 bases and J dropped 0 bases, with 15 bases sitting between them. In germline, CDR1 is MDHEN, CDR2 SYDVKM. The CDR3 is made up of 16 amino acids. CDR3 bases: TGTGCCAGCAGTTCGACAGCCCACCTAGCTAACTATGGCTACACCTTC. Its translation is CASSSTAHLANYGYTF.

CDR3 sequence reads: CSARDDRGNSPLHF. For the CDR3, the DNA is TGCAGTGCTAGAGATGACAGGGGTAATTCACCCCTCCACTTT. The chain uses TRBV20-1 and TRBJ1-6; TRBD1 matches 8 bases. Unmatched junction bases numbered 1, after V lost 0 bases and J lost 6 bases. The germline gives CDR1 DFQATT, CDR2 SNEGSKA (reference sequence). The CDR3 has 14 residues.

In its sample, this clonotype was seen a few times. The chain is built from TRBV6-5 and TRBJ2-3; 7 bases fit TRBD2. CDR1 is MNHEY, CDR2 SVGAGI, per germline. The CDR3 runs 14 residues. CDR3 DNA sequence: TGTGCATCGGGAGCGGGGCCACGCACAGATACGCAGTATTTT. This gives the protein CASGAGPRTDTQYF.

This rearrangement joins TRBV7-2 to TRBJ2-2, with TRBD2 as a possible D gene (7 bases). V gave up 2 bases and J gave up 4 bases, with 11 bases separating them. The CDR3 has 15 amino acids. The V gene's germline CDR1 is SGHTA and CDR2 FQGNSA. The CDR3 nucleotides read TGTGCCAGCAGCTTACGGGGGGCGGGCACCGGGGAGCTGTTTTTT. Protein product: CASSLRGAGTGELFF.

The chain joins TRBV7-2 to TRBJ1-1, with D perhaps matching TRBD1 (6 bases). With 5 bases removed from V and 5 bases from J, the gap between germline ends came to 21 bases. Germline V CDR1 and CDR2: SGHTA, FQGNSA. The CDR3 sequence is 16 residues long. The CDR3 nucleotides are TGTGCCAGCAGCCAAACCAAGGGGGGGAGCGTAACTGAAGCTTTCTTT. This translates into CASSQTKGGSVTEAFF.

The chain joins TRBV29-1 to TRBJ2-3, with D unresolved. Trimming removed 4 bases at V and 0 bases at J, with 14 bases between. The CDR3 consists of 15 residues. From germline, CDR1 is SQVTM and CDR2 ANQGSEA. DNA of the CDR3: TGCAGCGTTGGGATCACTCCAACTAGCACAGATACGCAGTATTTT. Protein: CSVGITPTSTDTQYF.

The rearrangement joins TRBV29-1 to TRBJ2-1; 7 nucleotides agree with TRBD1. V dropped 0 bases and J dropped 4; count of bases not matched to a gene: 3. CDR1 is SQVTM and CDR2 is ANQGSEA in the germline V gene. The CDR3 totals 14 residues. The CDR3 sequence: CSVEDDRVYNEQFF. In DNA form, the CDR3 reads TGCAGCGTTGAAGATGACAGGGTGTACAATGAGCAGTTCTTC.

Details on this clonotype: A much larger clone differs by one base, so this may be a read error. The chain employs TRBV4-3 and TRBJ2-4; a possible D gene is TRBD1 (6 bases). TRBJ2-7 matches the DNA end more closely, so the J call is doubtful. CDR1 LGHNA and CDR2 YSLEER come from the germline V gene. This CDR3 region has 14 residues. This CDR3 is CASSQEQGKYEQYF. CDR3 sequence (DNA): TGCGCCAGCAGCCAAGAGCAGGGGAAATACGAGCAGTACTTC.

The V and J genes are TRBV7-2 and TRBJ2-7; TRBD2 agrees at 8 bases. Trimming removed 4 bases from V and 1 base from J; junction bases left unmatched: 12. The CDR3 is made up of 17 amino acids. Germline CDR1 and CDR2: SGHTA and FQGNSA. CDR3 protein: CASSSPPPSGLSYEQYF. The CDR3 nucleotides are TGTGCCAGCAGCTCTCCCCCCCCTAGCGGGCTGTCCTACGAGCAGTACTTC.

The rearrangement uses TRBV7-9 and TRBJ1-2; TRBD1 might be the D (6 bases). Germline values: CDR1 SEHNR, CDR2 FQNEAQ (reference sequence). This CDR3 is 16 amino acids long. V shed 1 base and J shed 4 bases, with 16 bases lying between them. This chain's CDR3 is CASSLGGTGTLYGYTF. CDR3 sequence (DNA): TGTGCCAGCAGCTTAGGAGGAACCGGGACACTCTATGGCTACACCTTC.

This clonotype has just a few counts. The CDR3 DNA sequence: TGCGCCAGCAGCTTGCGGCAGCGGAATAACTATGGCTACACCTTC. Its translation: CASSLRQRNNYGYTF. The V gene is TRBV5-1, the J gene TRBJ1-2; D is unclear. The CDR3 spans 15 residues. Germline loops: CDR1 SGHRS, CDR2 YFSETQ. The V end was cut by 1 base, the J end by 1 base, with 11 bases between.

This chain uses TRBV7-2 with TRBJ2-1; 10 nucleotides line up with TRBD1. Trimming cost V 4 bases and J 13 bases; bases outside gene matches: 13. Germline V gene sequence: CDR1 SGHTA, CDR2 FQGNSA. CDR3 length: 15 residues. The CDR3 bases are TGTGCCAGCAGCTATGACAGGGGGCAGAGGGAGACCCAGTTCTTC. Its translation is CASSYDRGQRETQFF.

The chain joins TRBV20-1 to TRBJ2-7; 7 positions agree with TRBD1. V gave up 1 base and J gave up 7 bases; unmatched junction bases: 7. CDR3 length: 13 residues. CDR1 and CDR2 from the germline V gene are DFQATT and SNEGSKA (reference sequence). CDR3 bases: TGCAGTGCTAGAGGCGACAGGGTGGGGGAGCAGTACTTC. It codes for CSARGDRVGEQYF.

The rearrangement links TRBV20-1 to TRBJ2-3; 13 bases match TRBD2. The length of the CDR3 is 15 residues. CDR1 is DFQATT, CDR2 SNEGSKA, per germline (reference sequence). Germline trimming cut 7 bases from V and 5 bases from J; bases unmatched to any gene: 9. The chain's CDR3 is CSGTSGGAFGDTQYF. CDR3 nucleotide sequence: TGCAGTGGTACTAGCGGGGGGGCCTTTGGAGATACGCAGTATTTT.

In nucleotides, the CDR3 is TGTGCCAGCAGCTTCCGCCTTAGACAGGTTTCCTACAATGAGCAGTTCTTC. Protein product: CASSFRLRQVSYNEQFF. V usage is TRBV11-2 and J usage is TRBJ2-1, with TRBD1 as a possible D gene (6 bases). From germline, CDR1 is SGHAT and CDR2 FQNNGV. V was cut by 3 bases and J by 1 base, with 16 bases left in between. The CDR3 covers 17 residues. The variable domain in full, with the rest retrieved from reference TRBV11-2 and TRBJ2-1, is EAGVAQSPRYKIIEKRQSVAFWCNPISGHATLYWYQQILGQGPKLLIQFQNNGVVDDSQLPKDRFSAERLKGVDSTLKIQPAKLEDSAVYLCASSFRLRQVSYNEQFFGPGTRLTVL.

The sample holds a few counts of this clonotype. The J gene is TRBJ2-1, the V gene TRBV11-2; 9 bases line up with TRBD2. The CDR3 has 17 residues. The germline gives CDR1 SGHAT, CDR2 FQNNGV. The junction had 9 bases not matched to a gene; V was cut back by 1 base and J by 5 bases. The CDR3 is CASSLGRGGARDNEQFF. In DNA, the CDR3 is TGTGCCAGCAGCTTAGGTCGCGGGGGGGCCCGTGACAATGAGCAGTTCTTC.

The chain uses TRBV10-2 and TRBJ2-1; 10 bases fit TRBD2. The CDR3 is 14 amino acids. Losses at the gene ends were 10 bases for V and 4 bases for J; bases not matched to a gene: 7. Germline CDR1 reads WSHSY; CDR2 reads SAAADI. The CDR3 spells CATTTSGPYNEQFF. The CDR3 region has the DNA TGCGCCACAACGACTAGCGGGCCGTACAATGAGCAGTTCTTC.

This clonotype occurred a few times. This rearrangement joins TRBV6-5 to TRBJ2-1; 7 positions agree with TRBD1. Germline V CDR1 and CDR2: MNHEY, SVGAGI. This CDR3 has 16 amino acids. Trimming cost V 6 bases and J 0 bases; bases outside gene matches: 8. The CDR3 nucleotides read TGTGCCAGCAGCCACCCGACAGGGAGCTCCTACAATGAGCAGTTCTTC. Encoded protein: CASSHPTGSSYNEQFF.

This clonotype has a handful of counts. The rearrangement joins TRBV20-1 to TRBJ2-7; 9 nucleotides align to TRBD1. V shed 4 bases, J shed 3 bases, and the junction held 7 bases outside the gene matches. The CDR3 length is 14 residues. Germline CDR1 DFQATT, CDR2 SNEGSKA (reference sequence). The DNA for the CDR3 is TGCAGTGCTACCAGACAGGGGGGGAACTACGAGCAGTACTTC. As protein: CSATRQGGNYEQYF.

This clonotype was seen a few times. The chain employs TRBV7-2 and TRBJ2-5; D is perhaps TRBD2 (7 bases). Trimming pared 7 bases from V and 5 bases from J, leaving 17 bases between. Germline V gene sequence: CDR1 SGHTA, CDR2 FQGNSA. The CDR3 consists of 14 residues. The CDR3, as DNA: TGTGCCAGCACCTCGAGGGGGGGGCGGGAGACCCAGTACTTC. It is translated as CASTSRGGRETQYF.

The CDR3 DNA is TGCAGCGTTGCTGGACAGATCTATGGCTACACCTTC. Its translation: CSVAGQIYGYTF. This chain links TRBV29-1 with TRBJ1-2, with D perhaps matching TRBD1 (6 bases). This CDR3 spans 12 amino acids. CDR1 is SQVTM and CDR2 is ANQGSEA in the germline V gene. The germline V and J ends were trimmed by 4 bases and 4 bases, with 10 bases remaining between them.

The genes are TRBV7-2 and TRBJ2-4; D unresolved. Trimming shortened V by 8 bases and J by 6 bases, and 14 bases separated the two germline ends. This CDR3 has 13 residues. Germline CDR1 SGHTA, CDR2 FQGNSA. CDR3 loop: CASSPPIGNIQYF. The CDR3 nucleotides read TGTGCCAGCTCCCCCCCGATAGGAAACATTCAGTACTTC.

This rearrangement joins TRBV11-2 to TRBJ2-7; TRBD2 aligns across 10 bases. Germline-derived CDR1 and CDR2 are SGHAT and FQNNGV. The CDR3 consists of 19 residues. V shed 5 bases and J 7 bases; nucleotides not matched to a gene: 23. For the CDR3, the DNA is TGTGCCAGCAGCCTAGTTAAACTAGCGGGGCCGAGCGGGGAAAATGAGCAGTACTTC. Translation gives CASSLVKLAGPSGENEQYF.